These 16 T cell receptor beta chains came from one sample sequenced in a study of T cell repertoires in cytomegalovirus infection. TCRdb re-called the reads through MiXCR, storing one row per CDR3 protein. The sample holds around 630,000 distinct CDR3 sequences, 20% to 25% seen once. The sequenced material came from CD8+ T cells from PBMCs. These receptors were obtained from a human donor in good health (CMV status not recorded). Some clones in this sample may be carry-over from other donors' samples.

The CDR3 sequence is CASSQVTNTEAFF. The DNA of the CDR3 is TGCGCCAGCAGCCAAGTAACGAACACTGAAGCTTTCTTT. The genes are TRBV4-3 and TRBJ1-1; no reliable D call. Germline V gene sequence: CDR1 LGHNA, CDR2 YSLEER. Trimming removed 1 base at V and 1 base at J, with 4 bases between. This CDR3 spans 13 amino acids.

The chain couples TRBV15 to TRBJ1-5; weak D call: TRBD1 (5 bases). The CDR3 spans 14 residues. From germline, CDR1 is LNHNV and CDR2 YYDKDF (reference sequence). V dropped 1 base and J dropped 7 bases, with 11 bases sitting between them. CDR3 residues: CATSRARGEQPQHF. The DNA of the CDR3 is TGTGCCACCAGCAGAGCGAGGGGAGAGCAGCCCCAGCATTTT.

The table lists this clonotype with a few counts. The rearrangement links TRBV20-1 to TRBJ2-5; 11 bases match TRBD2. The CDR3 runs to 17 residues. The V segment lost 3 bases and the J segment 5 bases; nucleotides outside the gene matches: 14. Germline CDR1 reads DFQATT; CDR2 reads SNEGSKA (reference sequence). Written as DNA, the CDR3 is TGCAGTGCTAGGATTCTAGCGGGGGGCCCCGTCGGGGAGACCCAGTACTTC. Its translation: CSARILAGGPVGETQYF.

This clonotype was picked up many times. DNA of the CDR3: TGTGCCAGCAGCTTAGATCGGGACAGGGTAGAGACCCAGTACTTC. Its protein is CASSLDRDRVETQYF. V and J are TRBV7-2 and TRBJ2-5; TRBD1 matches 9 bases. J was trimmed by 4 bases and V by 1 base; bases with no gene match: 4. The CDR3 covers 15 residues. CDR1 and CDR2 from the germline V gene are SGHTA and FQGNSA.

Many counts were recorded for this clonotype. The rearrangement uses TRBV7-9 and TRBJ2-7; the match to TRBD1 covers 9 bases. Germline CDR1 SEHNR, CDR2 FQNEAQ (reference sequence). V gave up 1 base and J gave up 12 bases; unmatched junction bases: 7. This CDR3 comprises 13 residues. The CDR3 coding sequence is TGTGCCAGCAGCTTAGGGGGACAGGGTTCCACGTACGTC. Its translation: CASSLGGQGSTYV.

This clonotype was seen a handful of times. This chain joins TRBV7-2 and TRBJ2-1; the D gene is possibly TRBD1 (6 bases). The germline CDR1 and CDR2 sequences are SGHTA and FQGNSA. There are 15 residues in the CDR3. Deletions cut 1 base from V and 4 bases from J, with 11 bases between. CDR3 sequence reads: CASSLVGQTYNEQFF. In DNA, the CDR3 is TGTGCCAGCAGCTTAGTTGGACAGACGTACAATGAGCAGTTCTTC.

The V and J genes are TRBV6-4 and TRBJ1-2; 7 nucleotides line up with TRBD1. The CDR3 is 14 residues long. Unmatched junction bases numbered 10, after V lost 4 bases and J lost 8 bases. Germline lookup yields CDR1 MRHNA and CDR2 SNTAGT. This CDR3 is CASSVREGARGYTF. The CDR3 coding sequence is TGTGCCAGCAGTGTAAGGGAGGGGGCCCGGGGCTACACCTTC.

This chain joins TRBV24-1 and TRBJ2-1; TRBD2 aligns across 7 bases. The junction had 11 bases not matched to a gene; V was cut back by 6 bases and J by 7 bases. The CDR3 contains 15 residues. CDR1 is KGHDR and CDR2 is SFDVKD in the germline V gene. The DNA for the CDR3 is TGTGCCACCAGTCCTGGGGACTACCTTTGGAATGAGCAGTTCTTC. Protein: CATSPGDYLWNEQFF.

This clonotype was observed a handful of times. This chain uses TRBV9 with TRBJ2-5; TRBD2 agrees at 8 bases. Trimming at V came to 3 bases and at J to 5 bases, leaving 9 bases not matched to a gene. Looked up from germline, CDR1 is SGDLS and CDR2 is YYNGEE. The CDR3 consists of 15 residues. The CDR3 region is CASSGSGTGAETQYF. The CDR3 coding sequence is TGTGCCAGCAGCGGTAGCGGGACGGGAGCGGAGACCCAGTACTTC. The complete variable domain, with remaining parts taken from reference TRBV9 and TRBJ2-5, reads DSGVTQTPKHLITATGQRVTLRCSPRSGDLSVYWYQQSLDQGLQFLIQYYNGEERAKGNILERFSAQQFPDLHSELNLSSLELGDSALYFCASSGSGTGAETQYFGPGTRLLVL.

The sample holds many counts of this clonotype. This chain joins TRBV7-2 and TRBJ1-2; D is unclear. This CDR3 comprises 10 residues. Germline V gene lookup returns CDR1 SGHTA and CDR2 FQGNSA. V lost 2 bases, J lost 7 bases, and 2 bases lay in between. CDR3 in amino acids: CASSLTGYTF. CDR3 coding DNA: TGTGCCAGCAGCTTAACTGGCTACACCTTC.

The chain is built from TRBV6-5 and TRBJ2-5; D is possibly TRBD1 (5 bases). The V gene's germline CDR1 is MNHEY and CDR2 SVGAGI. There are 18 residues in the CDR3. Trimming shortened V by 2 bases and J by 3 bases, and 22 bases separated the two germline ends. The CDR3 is CASSYGYTVGQGKETQYF. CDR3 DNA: TGTGCCAGCAGTTACGGCTATACGGTCGGCCAGGGAAAAGAGACCCAGTACTTC.

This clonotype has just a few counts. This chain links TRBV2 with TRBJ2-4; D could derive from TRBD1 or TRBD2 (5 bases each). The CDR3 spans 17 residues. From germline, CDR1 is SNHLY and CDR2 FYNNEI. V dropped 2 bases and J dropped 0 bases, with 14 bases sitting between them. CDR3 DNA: TGTGCCAGCAGTGAAAGGGGCGAGGGGTTAGCCAAAAACATTCAGTACTTC. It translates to CASSERGEGLAKNIQYF.

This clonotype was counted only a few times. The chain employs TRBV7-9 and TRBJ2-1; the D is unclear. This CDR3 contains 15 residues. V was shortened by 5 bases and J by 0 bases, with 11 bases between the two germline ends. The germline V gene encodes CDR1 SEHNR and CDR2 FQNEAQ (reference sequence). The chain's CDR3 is CASSPPDFSYNEQFF. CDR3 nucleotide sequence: TGTGCCAGCAGCCCGCCTGATTTCTCCTACAATGAGCAGTTCTTC.

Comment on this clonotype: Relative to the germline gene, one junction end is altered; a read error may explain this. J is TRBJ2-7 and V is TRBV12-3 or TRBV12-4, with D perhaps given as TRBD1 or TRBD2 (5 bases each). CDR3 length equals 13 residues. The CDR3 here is CAGSLGVSGEQYF. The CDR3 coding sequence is TGTGCCGGCAGTTTAGGGGTCTCGGGAGAGCAGTACTTC.

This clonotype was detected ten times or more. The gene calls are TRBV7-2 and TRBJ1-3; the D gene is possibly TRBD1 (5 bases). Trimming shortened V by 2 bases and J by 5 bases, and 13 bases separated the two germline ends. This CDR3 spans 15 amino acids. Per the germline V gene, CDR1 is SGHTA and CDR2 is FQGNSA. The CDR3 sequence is CASSLIEGPRNTIYF. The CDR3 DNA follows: TGTGCCAGCAGCTTAATCGAGGGACCGAGAAACACCATATATTTT.

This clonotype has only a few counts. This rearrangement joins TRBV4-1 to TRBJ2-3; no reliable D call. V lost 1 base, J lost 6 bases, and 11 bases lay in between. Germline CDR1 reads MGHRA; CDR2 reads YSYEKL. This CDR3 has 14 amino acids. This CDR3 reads CASSQVGPTDTQYF. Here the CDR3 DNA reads TGCGCCAGCAGCCAAGTTGGACCCACGGATACGCAGTATTTT.